The source of this T cell receptor beta chain is a study of immune heterogeneity within non-small cell lung tumors. Study as a whole: Among the tumors, several were squamous cell carcinomas, about 10 were non-squamous carcinomas and 1 was not otherwise specified.

Study observations and caveats: Individual patients showed largely nonoverlapping sets of high-frequency T-cell receptor beta clonotypes.

It was with 32 V and 13 J primers that multiplex PCR amplified TCR beta CDR3. TCRdb ran MiXCR on the multiplex PCR reads and lists one entry per CDR3 protein. The sample yields tens of thousands of distinct CDR3 sequences, around 26% seen once. The starting template was genomic DNA from bulk tumor, about 600 ng per sample. From each primary tumor, several far-apart biopsies were obtained during surgery. With untreated, newly diagnosed non-small cell lung cancer, the patients went on to undergo curative surgery. In this sample, this clonotype is medium-sized. Its antigen is unknown. The TCR was taken from a man aged 40-49 years with non-small cell lung cancer. The specimen sequenced was lung tumor tissue.

The CDR3 here is CASSIRGSGINSYEQYF. The CDR3 region has the DNA TGTGCCAGTAGTATTAGGGGAAGCGGGATTAACTCCTACGAGCAGTACTTC. V gene TRBV19 combines with J gene TRBJ2-7; 7 nucleotides align to TRBD2. The germline V gene encodes CDR1 LNHDA and CDR2 SQIVND (reference sequence). The length of the CDR3 is 17 residues. V gave up 3 bases and J gave up 0 bases; unmatched junction bases: 11.